This T cell receptor (beta chain) came from a study of T cell changes during pregnancy in multiple sclerosis. Trimming left V 7 bases short and J 4 bases short, with 10 bases between. This CDR3 comprises 13 residues. The germline V gene has CDR1 LNHDA and CDR2 SQIVND (reference sequence). TCRdb keeps only in-frame clones here, not all; method: immunoSEQ multiplex PCR. This sample yields about 30,000 clones, of which more than 80% are seen a single time; around 6% belongs to the top ten. The material was CD8+ T cells from peripheral blood mononuclear cells, obtained before pregnancy. The TCR sequence derives from a female donor with multiple sclerosis, enrolled in a pregnancy study. The V gene is TRBV19, the J gene TRBJ1-4; TRBD1 is a possible D gene (6 bases). CDR3 sequence: CASTPGVNEKLFF. The DNA of the CDR3 is TGTGCCAGTACCCCAGGGGTTAATGAAAAACTGTTTTTT.